Shown below are 3 T cell receptor beta chains from a single sample sequenced in a study of long-term antiretroviral therapy in people with HIV. Runs used v3.0 of the immunoSEQ assay and were done at survey level. Generated by immunoSEQ multiplex PCR, the TCRdb table keeps only in-frame clones and is missing some. Of more than 15,000 clones in the sample, roughly 91% are singletons; the top ten hold more than 7%. Sequencing was performed on unsorted PBMCs, taken 0.3 years after starting antiretroviral therapy. These receptors were taken from a man in his 60s with HIV.

The CDR3 sequence is CASLIPKKPYYEQYF. The CDR3 DNA reads as TGTGCCAGCCTAATTCCCAAGAAACCGTACTACGAGCAGTACTTC. The chain joins TRBV21-1 to TRBJ2-7; the table's D call of TRBD2 was not tested on the DNA. TRBV21-1 is listed as a pseudogene. This CDR3 comprises 15 residues.

CDR3 bases: TGTGCCAGTAGTAAGGACCGGGGGAACACTGAAGCTTTCTTT. Translated: CASSKDRGNTEAFF. The gene calls are TRBV19 and TRBJ1-1; D is uncertain. CDR3 length: 14 residues. Germline assignment: CDR1 LNHDA and CDR2 SQIVND (reference sequence). Between the trimmed V and J ends, which lost 4 bases and 1 base, there was a span of 10 bases.

V and J are TRBV7-3 and TRBJ2-2; a possible D gene is TRBD1 (6 bases). Germline lookup yields CDR1 SGHTA and CDR2 FQGTGA. The CDR3 spans 13 residues. V was pared by 6 bases and J by 6 bases, with 11 bases between. The CDR3 is CASRTQGSGELFF. The DNA of the CDR3 is TGTGCCAGCAGAACACAGGGATCCGGGGAGCTGTTTTTT.